One and the same sample provided the 15 T cell receptor beta chains below, sequenced in a study of T cell changes during pregnancy in multiple sclerosis. Profiled with immunoSEQ multiplex PCR; TCRdb holds only in-frame clones, not every one. The sample gives roughly 72,000 clones, more than 80% of which show up once; 0.21% is in the top ten. The source was CD4+ T cells from peripheral blood mononuclear cells, collected before pregnancy. The receptors shown here come from a female donor with multiple sclerosis, enrolled in a pregnancy study.

This chain joins TRBV23-1 and TRBJ2-7, with 9 positions matching TRBD1. TRBV23-1 is placed among ORFs of uncertain function. Germline trimming cut 2 bases from V and 2 bases from J; bases unmatched to any gene: 13. The CDR3 loop spans 18 amino acids. The CDR3 DNA reads as TGCGCCAGCAGTCAACCAATCGGGACAGGGAACGTCACCTACGAGCAGTACTTC. Translating gives CASSQPIGTGNVTYEQYF.

This chain joins TRBV2 and TRBJ1-2; no reliable D call. Trimming removed 6 bases at V and 0 bases at J, with 14 bases between. CDR1 and CDR2 from the germline V gene are SNHLY and FYNNEI. This CDR3 spans 15 amino acids. The DNA of the CDR3 is TGTGCCAGCAGGGCCTTCGAACCCTCTAACTATGGCTACACCTTC. Encoded protein: CASRAFEPSNYGYTF.

This chain links TRBV29-1 with TRBJ2-7, with D perhaps matching TRBD1 (5 bases). The CDR3 is 13 residues long. Germline V lookup: CDR1 SQVTM, CDR2 ANQGSEA. With 5 bases removed from V and 5 bases from J, the gap between germline ends came to 16 bases. CDR3 nucleotides: TGCAGCGTTTGTCGGCAGGGCACTAACGAGCAGTACTTC. It translates to CSVCRQGTNEQYF.

The CDR3 DNA reads TGTGCCAGTAGTCCCCAGAGGTCCCAGGGATTACGAACTAATGAAAAACTGTTTTTT. This translates into CASSPQRSQGLRTNEKLFF. V usage is TRBV19 and J usage is TRBJ1-4; a possible D gene is TRBD1 (5 bases). V gave up 5 bases and J gave up 1 base, with 23 bases separating them. This CDR3 spans 19 amino acids. Germline V gene lookup returns CDR1 LNHDA and CDR2 SQIVND (reference sequence). Combining the CDR3 with reference TRBV19 and TRBJ1-4 gives the whole variable domain DGGITQSPKYLFRKEGQNVTLSCEQNLNHDAMYWYRQDPGQGLRLIYYSQIVNDFQKGDIAEGYSVSREKKESFPLTVTSAQKNPTAFYLCASSPQRSQGLRTNEKLFFGSGTQLSVL.

V gene TRBV4-2 combines with J gene TRBJ2-1, with TRBD2 matching 7 bases. The CDR3 is made up of 16 amino acids. Trimming at V came to 0 bases and at J to 2 bases, leaving 4 bases not matched to a gene. Germline CDR1 reads LGHNA; CDR2 reads YNFKEQ. The CDR3 region is CASSQDILATYNEQFF. CDR3 DNA: TGTGCCAGCAGCCAAGATATACTAGCGACCTACAATGAGCAGTTCTTC.

This clone was seen a handful of times. The chain carries TRBV6-4 and TRBJ1-6; D remains ambiguous. The CDR3 totals 13 residues. Trimming stripped 2 bases from V and 8 bases from J, with 7 bases between. CDR1 is MRHNA and CDR2 is SNTAGT in the germline V gene. This CDR3 is CASSDRGYSPLHF. DNA for the CDR3: TGTGCCAGCAGTGACCGAGGGTATTCACCCCTCCACTTT.

This rearrangement joins TRBV19 to TRBJ1-5; weak D call: TRBD1 (6 bases). V was shortened by 3 bases and J by 5 bases, with 14 bases between the two germline ends. Germline CDR1 and CDR2: LNHDA and SQIVND (reference sequence). The CDR3 runs to 15 residues. Here the CDR3 DNA reads TGTGCCAGTAGTATGGGGACAAGGAACGATCAGCCCCAGCATTTT. Its protein is CASSMGTRNDQPQHF.

The rearrangement links TRBV5-1 to TRBJ1-2, with D possibly TRBD1 on 5 matching bases. Germline assignment: CDR1 SGHRS and CDR2 YFSETQ. This CDR3 comprises 15 residues. Trimming took 0 bases from V and 6 from J, leaving 15 bases between them. The CDR3 loop reads CASSLDVRVKDGYTF. The CDR3 nucleotides are TGCGCCAGCAGCTTGGATGTCAGGGTGAAGGATGGCTACACCTTC.

The chain combines TRBV6-5 with TRBJ2-7; TRBD2 matches 8 bases. Trimming took 6 bases from V and 0 from J; bases not matched to a gene: 1. The germline V gene encodes CDR1 MNHEY and CDR2 SVGAGI. The CDR3 runs to 13 residues. The CDR3 sequence is CASSTSGSYEQYF. CDR3 sequence (DNA): TGTGCCAGCAGCACTAGCGGCTCCTACGAGCAGTACTTC.

The chain links TRBV29-1 to TRBJ1-5; D ambiguous. This CDR3 has 13 amino acids. With 4 bases removed from V and 7 bases from J, the gap between germline ends came to 14 bases. In germline, CDR1 is SQVTM, CDR2 ANQGSEA. CDR3: CSVGRTIGQPQHF. CDR3 DNA sequence: TGCAGCGTTGGACGGACTATCGGGCAGCCCCAGCATTTT.

This chain connects TRBV2 to TRBJ2-3, with D possibly matching TRBD1 (6 bases). The CDR3 contains 12 residues. From germline, CDR1 is SNHLY and CDR2 FYNNEI. V was pared by 4 bases and J by 15 bases, with 17 bases between. The CDR3 loop is CASSGGPGVVYF. CDR3 DNA sequence: TGTGCCAGCAGTGGAGGGCCAGGGGTAGTTTATTTT.

The chain joins TRBV28 to TRBJ1-5, with 8 bases aligning to TRBD1. CDR1 MDHEN and CDR2 SYDVKM come from the germline V gene. The junction had 7 bases not matched to a gene; V was cut back by 3 bases and J by 3 bases. The CDR3 is 16 residues long. CDR3: CASSFTGGGANQPQHF. DNA of the CDR3: TGTGCCAGCAGTTTTACAGGGGGAGGGGCCAATCAGCCCCAGCATTTT.

The V gene is TRBV29-1, the J gene TRBJ2-3; 11 bases fit TRBD2. J lost 2 bases, V lost 5 bases, and 6 bases had no gene match. The CDR3 loop spans 15 amino acids. CDR1 is SQVTM, CDR2 ANQGSEA, per germline. The CDR3 here is CSVPPTSGTTDTQYF. CDR3 DNA: TGCAGCGTTCCTCCGACTAGCGGGACCACAGATACGCAGTATTTT.

The chain uses TRBV9 and TRBJ2-3; TRBD1 aligns across 10 bases. The V gene end was trimmed by 4 bases and the J gene end by 5 bases; junction bases not matched to a gene: 10. The V gene's germline CDR1 is SGDLS and CDR2 YYNGEE. This CDR3 contains 16 residues. The DNA for the CDR3 is TGTGCCAGCAGCCGTACCGGGACAGGGGTGGGAGATACGCAGTATTTT. Protein product: CASSRTGTGVGDTQYF.

The chain joins TRBV2 to TRBJ1-1; weak D call: TRBD1 (6 bases). The V gene lost 3 bases and the J gene lost 0 bases, with 8 bases spanning the gap. This CDR3 is 14 amino acids long. Germline CDR1 reads SNHLY; CDR2 reads FYNNEI. The CDR3 coding sequence is TGTGCCAGCAGTGAGACAGGAATGAACACTGAAGCTTTCTTT. It codes for CASSETGMNTEAFF. Full variable domain (outside the CDR3, taken from reference TRBV2 and TRBJ1-1): EPEVTQTPSHQVTQMGQEVILRCVPISNHLYFYWYRQILGQKVEFLVSFYNNEISEKSEIFDDQFSVERPDGSNFTLKIRSTKLEDSAMYFCASSETGMNTEAFFGQGTRLTVV.